Listed here are 21 T cell receptor beta chains from one sample, sequenced in a study of tumor-infiltrating lymphocytes in primary liver carcinoma. A primer in the constant region served to generate TCR beta cDNA from 500 ng of total RNA. Each TCR beta library was derived from three nested multiplex PCR rounds that employed slightly modified ARM-PCR. Researchers ran the first two PCR rounds for about 11 cycles each with TRBV1-TRBV30 forward primers and a C-beta reverse primer. TCRdb reprocessed the multiplex PCR reads via MiXCR and lists one record per CDR3 protein. This sample has 60,000 or so distinct CDR3 sequences; about three quarters occur once, and the top ten carry roughly three fifths. Total RNA and DNA came together from approximately 20-30 mg of bulk tissue without cell sorting. The sequencing input was liver tumor tissue from sampling region 2. Subset noted: tumor region T2, inferior pole. The receptors were gathered from a man aged 40-49 years with primary liver carcinoma and hepatitis B virus infection.

At least ten counts were recorded for this clonotype. This chain uses TRBV5-1 with TRBJ2-7; 7 bases agree with TRBD2. The junction had 8 bases not matched to a gene; V was cut back by 4 bases and J by 4 bases. This CDR3 region has 14 residues. The V gene's germline CDR1 is SGHRS and CDR2 YFSETQ. Written as DNA, the CDR3 is TGCGCCAGCAGCGCCCGATCGGGGGGTTACGAGCAGTACTTC. Its protein product is CASSARSGGYEQYF.

Turning to this clonotype: The germline gene is not matched at one end of the junction; a read error may be the cause. The V call is TRBV12-3 or TRBV12-4, the J call TRBJ2-7; unclear D gene. This CDR3 is 15 amino acids long. The DNA for the CDR3 is TGTGCCAGCAGCTTAGGTCACGCCCTCTCCTATGAGCAGTACTTC. The encoded protein is CASSLGHALSYEQYF.

Comment on this clonotype: The conserved final phenylalanine or tryptophan is absent from the CDR3, which likely points to a read error. This chain uses TRBV6-2 or TRBV6-3 with TRBJ2-5, with D possibly TRBD2 on 6 matching bases. This CDR3 region has 15 residues. Germline V lookup: CDR1 MNHEY, CDR2 SVGEGT. The V end was cut by 7 bases, the J end by 5 bases, with 20 bases between. The DNA for the CDR3 is TGTGCCAGCAATGAGCTCCGGGACTTAACGGAGACCCAGTACTCC. It specifies CASNELRDLTETQYS.

This clonotype was picked up a small number of times. The V and J genes are TRBV11-2 and TRBJ2-1; 7 positions agree with TRBD2. The ends lost 1 base at V and 9 bases at J; junction bases unmatched: 3. CDR3 length equals 13 residues. Looked up from germline, CDR1 is SGHAT and CDR2 is FQNNGV. CDR3 DNA sequence: TGTGCCAGCAGCTTAGGACTAGCCGGTGAGCAGTTCTTC. This codes for CASSLGLAGEQFF.

J is TRBJ2-5 and V is TRBV29-1; 7 bases align to TRBD1. Germline V gene data show CDR1 as SQVTM and CDR2 as ANQGSEA. The J segment lost 1 base and the V segment lost 7 bases, leaving 15 bases of the junction unmatched. The CDR3 is 16 residues long. The CDR3 bases are TGCAGCGATGTAGAGGAATACGGGACAGTCCAAGAGACCCAGTACTTC. This sequence encodes CSDVEEYGTVQETQYF.

The CDR3 DNA reads as TGCAGCGCTCTCTGGGCCCAGAGCGGTGAGCAGTTCTTC. Protein: CSALWAQSGEQFF. The V call is TRBV29-1, the J call TRBJ2-1; possibly TRBD2 for D (5 bases). The V end was cut by 7 bases, the J end by 9 bases, with 19 bases between. This CDR3 has 13 residues. CDR1 is SQVTM, CDR2 ANQGSEA, per germline.

With respect to this clonotype: One end of the junction does not line up with germline, which may come from a read error. The J gene is TRBJ2-7, the V gene TRBV5-1; D perhaps matches TRBD2 (5 bases). There are 16 residues in the CDR3. Per germline, CDR1 SGHRS and CDR2 YFSETQ. CDR3 residues: CASTWAASKSSYEQCF. The CDR3 DNA reads TGCGCCAGCACCTGGGCGGCTAGCAAGAGCTCCTACGAGCAGTGCTTC.

Regarding this clonotype: Without the conserved terminal phenylalanine or tryptophan, this CDR3 likely stems from a read error. This chain uses TRBV11-2 with TRBJ2-1; no clear D. CDR1 and CDR2 (germline): SGHAT, FQNNGV. There are 14 residues in the CDR3. CDR3 in amino acids: CVSSLYRLVSEQFL. CDR3 nucleotide sequence: TGTGTCAGCAGCCTATATCGGCTAGTTAGTGAGCAGTTCTTA.

Regarding this clonotype: A read error may account for a junction end that differs from germline. The chain combines TRBV6-5 with TRBJ1-2, with D hard to call. Germline V gene lookup returns CDR1 MNHEY and CDR2 SVGAGI. There are 13 residues in the CDR3. Written as DNA, the CDR3 is TGTGCCAGCGCACCGGGATCCATCTATGGTTACACCTTC. Translating it yields CASAPGSIYGYTF.

Worth noting for this clonotype: A junction boundary mismatches the germline segment, possibly from a read error. The chain combines TRBV4-3 with TRBJ1-2; 8 nucleotides match TRBD1. CDR3 length: 16 amino acids. Germline CDR1 and CDR2: LGHNA and YSLEER. The DNA for the CDR3 is TGCGCCAGTAGCCGGGAAACAGGACAGGGAAACTATGGCTACACCTTC. It specifies CASSRETGQGNYGYTF.

In regard to this clonotype: Mismatch with germline at one junction end may stem from a read error. This rearrangement joins TRBV14 to TRBJ1-1; 8 positions match TRBD1. CDR1 and CDR2 (germline): SGHDN, FVKESK. This CDR3 has 16 residues. The CDR3 loop reads CASSRGQERMNTEALF. The CDR3 nucleotides read TGTGCCAGCAGCCGGGGACAGGAGAGAATGAATACTGAAGCTCTCTTT.

Turning to this clonotype: One end of the junction is discordant with germline, which a read error may explain. J is TRBJ2-7 and V is TRBV28, with TRBD1 matching 11 bases. The germline gives CDR1 MDHEN, CDR2 SYDVKM. The CDR3 consists of 14 residues. The CDR3 protein is CVSIRTGGSYKQYF. The CDR3 DNA is TGTGTTAGCATCCGGACAGGGGGCTCCTACAAGCAGTACTTC.

A word on this clonotype: The junction and the germline gene differ at one end; a read error may be behind it. The rearrangement uses TRBV29-1 and TRBJ2-1; TRBD2 matches 12 bases. The CDR3 loop spans 11 amino acids. Germline CDR1 and CDR2: SQVTM and ANQGSEA. The CDR3: CSWTSGNVQFF. Written as DNA, the CDR3 is TGCAGCTGGACTAGCGGGAATGTGCAGTTCTTC.

This clonotype was seen only a few times. The chain recombines TRBV6-1 with TRBJ2-7; 8 bases match TRBD2. This CDR3 contains 15 residues. Trimming cost V 1 base and J 0 bases; bases outside gene matches: 2. Germline CDR1 is MNHNS and CDR2 is SASEGT. The CDR3 DNA reads as TGTGCCAGCAGTGAAGAGAGCGGGAGCTCCTACGAGCAGTACTTC. It is translated as CASSEESGSSYEQYF.

About this clonotype: In this CDR3 the conserved last residue, phenylalanine or tryptophan, is missing, so a read error is likely. The chain recombines TRBV7-9 with TRBJ1-1; 8 nucleotides line up with TRBD1. Germline V gene lookup returns CDR1 SEHNR and CDR2 FQNEAQ (reference sequence). The CDR3 consists of 13 residues. Trimming took 3 bases from V and 3 from J; bases not matched to a gene: 0. CDR3: CASSLTGDTEAFI. CDR3 bases: TGTGCCAGCAGCTTGACAGGGGACACTGAAGCTTTCATT.

With respect to this clonotype: A read error is possible here, since a much larger clone lies one base away. CDR3 protein: CASSPPSRGSSTEAFF. The CDR3 bases are TGTGCCAGCTCACCACCATCCAGGGGATCGAGCACTGAAGCTTTCTTT. This chain links TRBV18 with TRBJ1-1, with D possibly matching TRBD1 (6 bases). The germline V gene has CDR1 KGHSH and CDR2 LQKENI. V shed 0 bases and J shed 4 bases, with 15 bases lying between them. This CDR3 spans 16 amino acids.

Comment on this clonotype: One end of the junction does not line up with germline, which may come from a read error. This chain connects TRBV7-9 to TRBJ2-3; 7 bases align to TRBD1. The germline CDR1 and CDR2 sequences are SEHNR and FQNEAQ (reference sequence). This CDR3 contains 15 residues. The CDR3 DNA sequence: TGTGCCAACAGGCTACGGGACAGCGGCACAGATACGCATTATTTT. Translated, it gives CANRLRDSGTDTHYF.

This clonotype was seen once. Sequence at one end of the junction differs from germline and may be a read error. V gene TRBV11-2 combines with J gene TRBJ2-5; TRBD2 agrees at 7 bases. The V gene's germline CDR1 is SGHAT and CDR2 FQNNGV. The CDR3 consists of 16 residues. Written as DNA, the CDR3 is TGTGCCAGTAGCCAAAATCCTGGCGGGGGAAAAGAGACCCAATACTTC. Residues: CASSQNPGGGKETQYF.

A word on this clonotype: A read error may be the cause here, since a much bigger clone is one base away. The chain combines TRBV4-1 with TRBJ2-2; the D gene could be TRBD1 or TRBD2 (7 bases each). Germline CDR1 and CDR2: MGHRA and YSYEKL. This CDR3 has 15 amino acids. CDR3 residues: CASSLQGEGSGQLFF. The CDR3 bases are TGCGCCAGCAGCCTCCAGGGGGAGGGCTCCGGGCAGCTGTTTTTT.

Notes on this clonotype: A junction end diverges from the germline sequence, so it may reflect a read error. The rearrangement links TRBV11-2 to TRBJ2-7, with TRBD1 matching 7 bases. Germline CDR1 is SGHAT and CDR2 is FQNNGV. The length of the CDR3 is 15 residues. The chain's CDR3 is CAISLNPGQSCEQYF. The DNA for the CDR3 is TGTGCCATTAGCCTAAATCCGGGACAGTCCTGCGAGCAGTACTTC. Drawing the rest from reference TRBV11-2 and TRBJ2-7, the complete variable domain is EAGVAQSPRYKIIEKRQSVAFWCNPISGHATLYWYQQILGQGPKLLIQFQNNGVVDDSQLPKDRFSAERLKGVDSTLKIQPAKLEDSAVYLCAISLNPGQSCEQYFGPGTRLTVT.

Remarks on this clonotype: The CDR3 end shows no conserved phenylalanine or tryptophan, and so a read error is likely. The chain joins TRBV11-2 to TRBJ2-7, with D hard to call. This CDR3 spans 16 amino acids. The germline V gene has CDR1 SGHAT and CDR2 FQNNGV. The CDR3 sequence is CASSLEMTPKPYEQYL. CDR3 sequence (DNA): TGTGCCAGTAGCTTAGAGATGACACCAAAACCCTACGAGCAGTACCTC.